This passage covers 9 T cell receptor beta chains from one sample sequenced in a study of a mutant IDH1 vaccine in newly diagnosed glioma. Assay: immunoSEQ multiplex PCR; the TCRdb copy retains only in-frame clones and omits some. The data contain around 60,000 clones, approximately 84% of them singletons. The time point here: week 11, during vaccination. Vaccination comprised doses that each held 300 ug of mutant IDH1 20-mer peptide, plus topical imiquimod. No antigens are known for them. Sequences were derived from PBMCs, sampled from a glioma patient whose treatment included an IDH1 peptide vaccine. All receptors come from a woman in her 50s with glioma.

The rearrangement uses TRBV19 and TRBJ1-4; a possible D gene is TRBD1 (5 bases). Trimming shortened V by 5 bases and J by 1 base, and 8 bases separated the two germline ends. The length of the CDR3 is 14 residues. Germline V gene sequence: CDR1 LNHDA, CDR2 SQIVND (reference sequence). The DNA for the CDR3 is TGTGCCAGTAGTTCAGGGAGAACTAATGAAAAACTGTTTTTT. Translation gives CASSSGRTNEKLFF.

The chain couples TRBV5-4 to TRBJ2-2; D remains unclear. Trimming took off 0 bases at V and 5 bases at J, with 5 bases between the two ends. CDR1 SGHNT and CDR2 YYREEE come from the germline V gene (reference sequence). The CDR3 contains 13 residues. CDR3 loop: CASSLAETGELFF. The CDR3 nucleotides are TGTGCCAGCAGCTTGGCAGAGACCGGGGAGCTGTTTTTT.

The chain has TRBV9 and TRBJ2-7; no definite D call. Germline-derived CDR1 and CDR2 are SGDLS and YYNGEE. The germline V and J ends were trimmed by 0 bases and 2 bases, with 9 bases remaining between them. This CDR3 is built from 14 residues. The CDR3 DNA sequence: TGTGCCAGCAGCGTAGATGGCCGAGCCTACGAGCAGTACTTC. Its protein is CASSVDGRAYEQYF.

This chain connects TRBV4-1 to TRBJ1-6, with D perhaps TRBD1 (5 bases). The V gene lost 0 bases and the J gene lost 0 bases, with 15 bases spanning the gap. Germline V gene lookup returns CDR1 MGHRA and CDR2 YSYEKL. This CDR3 has 19 residues. This CDR3 is CASSQEVPYGASYNSPLHF. In DNA, the CDR3 is TGCGCCAGCAGCCAAGAAGTGCCATATGGGGCCTCCTATAATTCACCCCTCCACTTT.

V gene TRBV9 combines with J gene TRBJ1-2; 9 bases fit TRBD1. V lost 4 bases to trimming and J lost 7 bases; unmatched junction nucleotides: 2. The CDR3 contains 12 residues. Germline V gives CDR1 SGDLS, CDR2 YYNGEE. Here the CDR3 reads CASSQGQGGYTF. CDR3 nucleotide sequence: TGTGCCAGCAGCCAGGGACAGGGTGGCTACACCTTC. The full variable domain, with the rest looked up from reference TRBV9 and TRBJ1-2, is DSGVTQTPKHLITATGQRVTLRCSPRSGDLSVYWYQQSLDQGLQFLIQYYNGEERAKGNILERFSAQQFPDLHSELNLSSLELGDSALYFCASSQGQGGYTFGSGTRLTVV.

The rearrangement uses TRBV19 and TRBJ2-5, with 8 bases aligning to TRBD1. Per the germline V gene, CDR1 is LNHDA and CDR2 is SQIVND (reference sequence). V dropped 4 bases and J dropped 5; count of bases not matched to a gene: 12. The CDR3 extends over 16 amino acids. CDR3 region: CASSRTQTGVGETQYF. DNA for the CDR3: TGTGCCAGTAGTAGAACCCAGACAGGGGTCGGCGAGACCCAGTACTTC.

The rearrangement uses TRBV29-1 and TRBJ2-2; D may be TRBD2 (5 bases). This CDR3 spans 13 amino acids. Germline CDR1 is SQVTM and CDR2 is ANQGSEA. The CDR3 here is CTAGTANTGELFF. The CDR3 nucleotides are TGCACCGCGGGTACTGCGAACACCGGGGAGCTGTTTTTT.

The table lists this clone with a count of one. The genes are TRBV7-2 and TRBJ2-5; D assignment may be TRBD1 or TRBD2 (5 bases each). Germline V gene data show CDR1 as SGHTA and CDR2 as FQGNSA. V lost 2 bases to trimming and J lost 5 bases, with 9 bases between them. The length of the CDR3 is 13 residues. The CDR3 sequence is CASSLSRDETQYF. DNA of the CDR3: TGTGCCAGCAGCTTATCCAGGGACGAGACCCAGTACTTC. The full variable domain, its missing parts supplied by reference TRBV7-2 and TRBJ2-5, is GAGVSQSPSNKVTEKGKDVELRCDPISGHTALYWYRQSLGQGLEFLIYFQGNSAPDKSGLPSDRFSAERTGGSVSTLTIQRTQQEDSAVYLCASSLSRDETQYFGPGTRLLVL.

The J gene is TRBJ1-5, the V gene TRBV6-1; 9 nucleotides align to TRBD1. Germline V gives CDR1 MNHNS, CDR2 SASEGT. The ends lost 6 bases at V and 5 bases at J; junction bases unmatched: 8. The CDR3 is made up of 15 amino acids. In DNA, the CDR3 is TGTGCCAGCAGCGCTACAGGGGGCCCCCATCAGCCCCAGCATTTT. Amino acids: CASSATGGPHQPQHF.